The clone carrying this T cell receptor (beta chain) showed up many times. Molecular barcoding with unique molecular identifiers was used for the TCRbeta library. TCRdb passed the PCR reads through MiXCR, listing each CDR3 protein once. The data hold 450,000 to 500,000 distinct CDR3 sequences, with under 15% observed a single time. This sample stems from a study of T-cell reconstitution after alpha-beta-depleted transplantation in children. Trimming cost V 3 bases and J 2 bases; bases outside gene matches: 6. The CDR3 consists of 16 residues. The germline V gene has CDR1 KGHSH and CDR2 LQKENI. The TCR originated in a human donor who donated a stem cell graft to a child with combined immunodeficiency. The specimen was PBMCs from the stem cell graft donor, collected from the stem cell graft. This sequence joins TRBV18 and TRBJ2-7, with 11 positions matching TRBD2. CDR3 amino acids: CASSPTSGIRTYEQYF. The CDR3 region has the DNA TGTGCCAGCTCACCGACTAGCGGGATAAGGACCTACGAGCAGTACTTC.